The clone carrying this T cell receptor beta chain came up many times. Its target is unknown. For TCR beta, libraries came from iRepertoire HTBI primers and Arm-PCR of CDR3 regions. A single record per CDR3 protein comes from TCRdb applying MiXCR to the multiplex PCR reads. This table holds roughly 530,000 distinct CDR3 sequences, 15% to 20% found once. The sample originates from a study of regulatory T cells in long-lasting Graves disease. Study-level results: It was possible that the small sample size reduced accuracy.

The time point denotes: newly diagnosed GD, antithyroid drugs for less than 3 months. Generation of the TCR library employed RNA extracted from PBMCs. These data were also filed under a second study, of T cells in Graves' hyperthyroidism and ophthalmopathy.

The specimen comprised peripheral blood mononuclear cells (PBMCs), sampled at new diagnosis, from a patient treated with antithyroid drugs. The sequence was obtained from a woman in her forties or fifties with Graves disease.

Here the CDR3 reads CASSPTGKGEKLFF. The CDR3 DNA follows: TGTGCCAGCAGCCCGACAGGGAAGGGAGAAAAACTGTTTTTT. The V and J genes are TRBV7-6 and TRBJ1-4; TRBD1 aligns across 7 bases. Per germline, CDR1 SGHVS and CDR2 FNYEAQ. V gave up 5 bases and J gave up 8 bases; unmatched junction bases: 8. This CDR3 has 14 residues.